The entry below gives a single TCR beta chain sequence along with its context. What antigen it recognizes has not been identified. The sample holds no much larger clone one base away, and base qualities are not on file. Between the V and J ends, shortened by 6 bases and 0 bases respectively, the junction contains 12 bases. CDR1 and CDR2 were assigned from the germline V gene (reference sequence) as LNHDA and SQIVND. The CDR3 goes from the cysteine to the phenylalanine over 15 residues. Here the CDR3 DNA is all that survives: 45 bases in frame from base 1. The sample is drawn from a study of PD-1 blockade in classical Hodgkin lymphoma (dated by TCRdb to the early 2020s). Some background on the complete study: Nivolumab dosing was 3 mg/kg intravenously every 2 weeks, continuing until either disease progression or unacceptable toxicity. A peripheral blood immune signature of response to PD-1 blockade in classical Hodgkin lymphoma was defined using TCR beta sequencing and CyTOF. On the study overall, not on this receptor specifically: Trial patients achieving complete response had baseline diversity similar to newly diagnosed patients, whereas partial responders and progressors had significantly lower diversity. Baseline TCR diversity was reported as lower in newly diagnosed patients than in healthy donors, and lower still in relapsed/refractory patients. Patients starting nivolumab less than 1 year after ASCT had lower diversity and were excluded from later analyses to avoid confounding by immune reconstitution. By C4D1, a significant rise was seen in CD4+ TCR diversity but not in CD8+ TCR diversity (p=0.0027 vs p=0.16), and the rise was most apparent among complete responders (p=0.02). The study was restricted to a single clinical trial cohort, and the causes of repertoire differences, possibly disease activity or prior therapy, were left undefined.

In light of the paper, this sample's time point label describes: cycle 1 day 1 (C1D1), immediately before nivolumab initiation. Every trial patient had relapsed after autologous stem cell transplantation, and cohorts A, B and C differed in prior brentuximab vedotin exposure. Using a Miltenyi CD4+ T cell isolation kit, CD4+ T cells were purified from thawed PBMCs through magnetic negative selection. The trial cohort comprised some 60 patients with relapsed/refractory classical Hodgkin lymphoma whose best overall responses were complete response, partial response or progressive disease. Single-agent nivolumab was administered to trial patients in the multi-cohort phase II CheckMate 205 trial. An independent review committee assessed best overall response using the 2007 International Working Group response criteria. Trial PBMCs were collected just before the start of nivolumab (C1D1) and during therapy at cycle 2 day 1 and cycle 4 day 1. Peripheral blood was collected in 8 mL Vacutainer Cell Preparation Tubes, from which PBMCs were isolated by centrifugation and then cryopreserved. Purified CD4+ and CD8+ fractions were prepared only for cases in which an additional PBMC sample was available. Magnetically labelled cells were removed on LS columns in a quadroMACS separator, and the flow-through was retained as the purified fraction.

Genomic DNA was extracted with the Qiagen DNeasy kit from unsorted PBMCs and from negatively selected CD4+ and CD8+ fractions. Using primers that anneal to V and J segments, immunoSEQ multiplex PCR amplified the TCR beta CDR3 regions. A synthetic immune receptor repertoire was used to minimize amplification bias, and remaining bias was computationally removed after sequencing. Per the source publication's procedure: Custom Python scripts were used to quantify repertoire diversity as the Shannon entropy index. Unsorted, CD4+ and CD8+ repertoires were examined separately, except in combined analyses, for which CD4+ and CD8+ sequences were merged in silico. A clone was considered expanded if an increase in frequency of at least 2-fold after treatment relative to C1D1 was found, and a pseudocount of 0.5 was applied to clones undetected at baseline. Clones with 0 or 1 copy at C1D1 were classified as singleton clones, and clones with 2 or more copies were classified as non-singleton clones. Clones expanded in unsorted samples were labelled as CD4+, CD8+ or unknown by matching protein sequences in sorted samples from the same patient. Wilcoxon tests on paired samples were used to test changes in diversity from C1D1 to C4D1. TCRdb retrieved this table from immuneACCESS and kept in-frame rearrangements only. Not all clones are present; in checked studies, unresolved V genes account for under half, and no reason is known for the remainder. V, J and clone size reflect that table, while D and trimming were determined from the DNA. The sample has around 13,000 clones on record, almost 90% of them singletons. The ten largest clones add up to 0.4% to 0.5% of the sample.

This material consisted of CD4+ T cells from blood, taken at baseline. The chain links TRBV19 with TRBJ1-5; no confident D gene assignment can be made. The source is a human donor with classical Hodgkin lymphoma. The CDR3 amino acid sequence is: CASRYSRNSNQPQHF. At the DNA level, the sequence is TGTGCCAGTAGATATTCGCGTAATAGCAATCAGCCCCAGCATTTT.